What follows are 30 T cell receptor beta chains derived from one specimen sequenced in a study of OX40 agonist ivuxolimab in advanced cancers. Library method: the immunoSEQ multiplex PCR assay. Held by TCRdb, this immuneACCESS table contains in-frame sequences only and omits some clones. Under half of the omission traces to an unresolved V gene where checked; the cause of the rest is unknown. This sample is represented by fewer than 40,000 clones; 70% to 90% of them were singletons. The top ten clonotypes cover roughly 29% of the sample. Sequenced here: CD4+ or CD8+ T cells sorted from blood, sampled in a trial of the OX40 agonist ivuxolimab. The receptors here all came from an adult with an advanced solid tumor such as melanoma, head and neck, liver or kidney cancer.

This clone showed up just once. This rearrangement joins TRBV7-9 to TRBJ2-7, with D unresolved. The ends were cut back, 2 bases at V and 2 bases at J, with 4 bases in the middle. Germline V gives CDR1 SEHNR, CDR2 FQNEAQ (reference sequence). CDR3 size: 12 residues. CDR3 region: CASSLRAYEQYF. DNA of the CDR3: TGTGCCAGCAGCTTAAGAGCCTACGAGCAGTACTTC.

The chain combines TRBV9 with TRBJ2-7, with 12 bases identical to TRBD2. CDR3 size: 16 residues. Per the germline V gene, CDR1 is SGDLS and CDR2 is YYNGEE. Trimming removed 3 bases from V and 3 bases from J; junction bases left unmatched: 7. Here the CDR3 reads CASSAGTSGPFYEQYF. For the CDR3, the DNA is TGTGCCAGCAGCGCTGGGACTAGCGGGCCTTTCTACGAGCAGTACTTC.

The J gene is TRBJ2-3, the V gene TRBV27, with TRBD1 matching over 9 bases. With V trimmed by 7 bases and J by 1 base, 6 bases remained unmatched. The germline CDR1 and CDR2 sequences are MNHEY and SMNVEV (reference sequence). The CDR3 contains 15 residues. The CDR3 nucleotides are TGTGCCAGCAATACACAGGGGGCCCGCACAGATACGCAGTATTTT. It is translated as CASNTQGARTDTQYF.

The CDR3 bases are TGTGCCAGCGGGGAGGTCGGTCGTATCTCCTACGAGCAGTACTTC. The encoded protein is CASGEVGRISYEQYF. The chain links TRBV6-4 to TRBJ2-7; TRBD2 might be the D (6 bases). CDR1 and CDR2 from the germline V gene are MRHNA and SNTAGT. The length of the CDR3 is 15 residues. The ends were cut back, 8 bases at V and 0 bases at J, with 17 bases in the middle.

The V call is TRBV27, the J call TRBJ2-3; 12 bases map to TRBD1. After removal of 5 bases from V and 3 bases from J, the junction contained 6 bases not matched to a gene. CDR3 length: 16 residues. Germline loops: CDR1 MNHEY, CDR2 SMNVEV (reference sequence). CDR3 region: CASSPGTGGRTDTQYF. CDR3 coding DNA: TGTGCCAGCAGTCCGGGGACAGGGGGCCGGACAGATACGCAGTATTTT.

The gene calls are TRBV5-1 and TRBJ1-4; 8 nucleotides agree with TRBD1. CDR1 is SGHRS, CDR2 YFSETQ, per germline. The CDR3 is made up of 17 amino acids. The V gene end was trimmed by 2 bases and the J gene end by 3 bases; junction bases not matched to a gene: 9. CDR3 DNA sequence: TGCGCCAGCAGCTTTACAGGGGGGTTTGCATCTAATGAAAAACTGTTTTTT. It translates to CASSFTGGFASNEKLFF.

The chain uses TRBV7-9 and TRBJ1-4; no definite D call. Trimming took 5 bases from V and 3 from J, leaving 7 bases between them. This CDR3 has 13 residues. CDR1 and CDR2 from the germline V gene are SEHNR and FQNEAQ (reference sequence). The CDR3 is CASSLLANEKLFF. CDR3 coding DNA: TGTGCCAGCAGCCTTTTGGCTAATGAAAAACTGTTTTTT. The full variable domain, in which reference TRBV7-9 and TRBJ1-4 provide the parts outside the CDR3, is DTGVSQNPRHKITKRGQNVTFRCDPISEHNRLYWYRQTLGQGPEFLTYFQNEAQLEKSRLLSDRFSAERPKGSFSTLEIQRTEQGDSAMYLCASSLLANEKLFFGSGTQLSVL.

V and J are TRBV28 and TRBJ2-7; maybe TRBD2 (6 bases). V lost 2 bases and J lost 6, with 17 bases in between. This CDR3 comprises 15 residues. The germline CDR1 and CDR2 sequences are MDHEN and SYDVKM. CDR3 loop: CASSLSGGGPTEQYF. The CDR3 DNA reads as TGTGCCAGCAGTTTAAGTGGGGGAGGCCCAACCGAGCAGTACTTC.

The rearrangement uses TRBV14 and TRBJ2-1; 8 bases are shared with TRBD2. The CDR3 runs to 15 residues. Germline CDR1 is SGHDN and CDR2 is FVKESK. With V trimmed by 4 bases and J by 0 bases, 2 bases remained unmatched. The CDR3 DNA follows: TGTGCCAGCAGCCTGGGGACTAGCTCCTACAATGAGCAGTTCTTC. This codes for CASSLGTSSYNEQFF.

The chain's CDR3 is CASRLFGPRESPDTQYF. The CDR3 coding sequence is TGTGCCAGCCGTCTTTTTGGCCCCAGAGAGAGTCCAGATACGCAGTATTTT. This chain joins TRBV9 and TRBJ2-3; D gene ambiguous. Trimming removed 7 bases at V and 4 bases at J, with 25 bases between. This CDR3 is built from 17 residues. Germline V CDR1 and CDR2: SGDLS, YYNGEE.

This rearrangement joins TRBV27 to TRBJ2-7; TRBD1 might be the D (5 bases). Trimming stripped 8 bases from V and 2 bases from J, with 10 bases between. This CDR3 has 12 amino acids. Germline V gene lookup returns CDR1 MNHEY and CDR2 SMNVEV (reference sequence). This CDR3 is CASADRPYEQYF. The CDR3 DNA sequence: TGTGCCAGCGCCGACAGACCCTACGAGCAGTACTTC.

The chain couples TRBV6-5 to TRBJ1-4; D unclear. In germline, CDR1 is MNHEY, CDR2 SVGAGI. The CDR3 spans 14 residues. V shed 2 bases and J shed 5 bases, with 9 bases lying between them. The CDR3 sequence is CASSYAQINEKLFF. In DNA, the CDR3 is TGTGCCAGCAGTTACGCACAGATCAATGAAAAACTGTTTTTT.

This chain uses TRBV27 with TRBJ1-1, with D unclear. Germline V gene sequence: CDR1 MNHEY, CDR2 SMNVEV (reference sequence). The V and J ends lost 0 bases and 5 bases respectively, with 7 bases between them. The CDR3 extends over 13 amino acids. The CDR3 region has the DNA TGTGCCAGCAGTTTATCGGAAAGGACTGAAGCTTTCTTT. Residues: CASSLSERTEAFF.

CDR3 protein: CASSEFLGDRAGYTF. The CDR3 nucleotides are TGTGCCAGCAGTGAATTTCTTGGGGACAGGGCTGGCTACACCTTC. The rearrangement links TRBV6-1 to TRBJ1-2, with 9 positions matching TRBD1. The CDR3 extends over 15 amino acids. The germline V gene has CDR1 MNHNS and CDR2 SASEGT. V was clipped by 2 bases and J by 7 bases; unmatched bases: 8.

The chain uses TRBV19 and TRBJ1-2; TRBD1 agrees at 10 bases. The CDR3 has 14 residues. Germline CDR1 LNHDA, CDR2 SQIVND (reference sequence). The junction had 10 bases not matched to a gene; V was cut back by 11 bases and J by 4 bases. The CDR3: CAGRRDRGSYGYTF. DNA for the CDR3: TGTGCCGGACGTCGGGACAGGGGTTCCTATGGCTACACCTTC. The whole variable domain, filled in from reference TRBV19 and TRBJ1-2, reads DGGITQSPKYLFRKEGQNVTLSCEQNLNHDAMYWYRQDPGQGLRLIYYSQIVNDFQKGDIAEGYSVSREKKESFPLTVTSAQKNPTAFYLCAGRRDRGSYGYTFGSGTRLTVV.

This clone is large. The chain has TRBV4-3 and TRBJ2-7, with D possibly called TRBD1 or TRBD2 (6 bases each). The CDR3 loop spans 16 amino acids. Germline CDR1 reads LGHNA; CDR2 reads YSLEER. The V end was cut by 0 bases, the J end by 4 bases, with 16 bases between. The CDR3 DNA reads TGCGCCAGCAGCCAAGAATGGGACTCGGGGGCATACGAGCAGTACTTC. Translated: CASSQEWDSGAYEQYF.

The chain has TRBV5-1 and TRBJ2-2; possibly TRBD1 for D (6 bases). The V end lost 3 bases, the J end lost 2 bases, and 14 bases lay between the germline ends. The CDR3 is 16 amino acids. Germline CDR1 SGHRS, CDR2 YFSETQ. CDR3 in DNA: TGCGCCAGCAGCTCGAGTGGGACAAGTAACACCGGGGAGCTGTTTTTT. It codes for CASSSSGTSNTGELFF. Based on the CDR3 plus reference TRBV5-1 and TRBJ2-2, the full variable domain is KAGVTQTPRYLIKTRGQQVTLSCSPISGHRSVSWYQQTPGQGLQFLFEYFSETQRNKGNFPGRFSGRQFSNSRSEMNVSTLELGDSALYLCASSSSGTSNTGELFFGEGSRLTVL.

V and J are TRBV29-1 and TRBJ2-1; 14 nucleotides line up with TRBD2. Germline values: CDR1 SQVTM, CDR2 ANQGSEA. CDR3 length equals 17 residues. V was pared by 5 bases and J by 3 bases, with 9 bases of the junction left unmatched. The CDR3 region has the DNA TGCAGCGTTTCCGGGACTAGCGGGAGAAGGAGCTACAATGAGCAGTTCTTC. This translates into CSVSGTSGRRSYNEQFF.

The rearrangement links TRBV19 to TRBJ2-3; no clear D. CDR1 and CDR2 from the germline V gene are LNHDA and SQIVND (reference sequence). Between the trimmed V and J ends, which lost 1 base and 2 bases, there was a span of 10 bases. This CDR3 has 15 amino acids. The CDR3 DNA follows: TGTGCCAGTAGTATAGTCGGCAGTACCACAGATACGCAGTATTTT. This sequence encodes CASSIVGSTTDTQYF.

V is TRBV7-9 and J is TRBJ1-1; possible D gene TRBD1, 5 bases. Germline V lookup: CDR1 SEHNR, CDR2 FQNEAQ (reference sequence). CDR3 length: 12 residues. The V gene lost 4 bases and the J gene lost 5 bases, with 8 bases spanning the gap. CDR3: CASSSEGTEAFF. Here the CDR3 DNA reads TGTGCCAGCAGCTCTGAGGGGACTGAAGCTTTCTTT. Drawing the rest from reference TRBV7-9 and TRBJ1-1, the complete variable domain is DTGVSQNPRHKITKRGQNVTFRCDPISEHNRLYWYRQTLGQGPEFLTYFQNEAQLEKSRLLSDRFSAERPKGSFSTLEIQRTEQGDSAMYLCASSSEGTEAFFGQGTRLTVV.

This chain joins TRBV5-1 and TRBJ2-4; TRBD1 agrees at 9 bases. Germline V gene sequence: CDR1 SGHRS, CDR2 YFSETQ. The CDR3 runs 14 residues. Unmatched junction bases numbered 5, after V lost 4 bases and J lost 6 bases. CDR3 DNA sequence: TGCGCCAGCAGCCAGGGGACAGGGAGAAACATTCAGTACTTC. Translated, it gives CASSQGTGRNIQYF.

The J gene is TRBJ2-1, the V gene TRBV9; D is possibly TRBD1 or TRBD2 (5 bases each). There are 12 residues in the CDR3. The germline V and J ends were trimmed by 2 bases and 10 bases, with 10 bases remaining between them. Germline CDR1 and CDR2: SGDLS and YYNGEE. CDR3 bases: TGTGCCAGCAGCGTGCCCCGGGACGAGCAGTTCTTC. Its translation: CASSVPRDEQFF.

CDR3 in amino acids: CSVPDRNYGYTF. The CDR3 nucleotides are TGCAGCGTTCCGGACAGAAACTATGGCTACACCTTC. The genes are TRBV29-1 and TRBJ1-2; a weak D match, TRBD1 (6 bases). Germline V gene data show CDR1 as SQVTM and CDR2 as ANQGSEA. Trimming cost V 5 bases and J 2 bases, with 9 bases left between them. This CDR3 has 12 amino acids.

In its sample, this clone was seen a few times. The chain has TRBV27 and TRBJ2-1, with 7 bases lining up with TRBD2. The length of the CDR3 is 14 residues. Germline CDR1 is MNHEY and CDR2 is SMNVEV (reference sequence). V lost 7 bases and J lost 8; bases outside the gene matches: 11. The CDR3 DNA reads TGTGCCAGCAACCAAGCGGGATACGATGATGAGCAGTTCTTC. Translating it yields CASNQAGYDDEQFF.

The chain uses TRBV5-1 and TRBJ2-7, with 9 bases lining up with TRBD1. This CDR3 comprises 14 residues. The V segment lost 3 bases and the J segment 3 bases; nucleotides outside the gene matches: 4. CDR1 is SGHRS and CDR2 is YFSETQ in the germline V gene. This CDR3 is CASSWTGVNYEQYF. For the CDR3, the DNA is TGCGCCAGCAGCTGGACAGGGGTGAACTACGAGCAGTACTTC.

The rearrangement uses TRBV28 and TRBJ1-3, with unresolved D. The V end was cut by 2 bases, the J end by 7 bases, with 9 bases between. Germline CDR1 and CDR2: MDHEN and SYDVKM. There are 13 residues in the CDR3. DNA of the CDR3: TGTGCCAGCAGTTTACCAGCCAGTAACACCATATATTTT. Amino acid sequence: CASSLPASNTIYF.

This chain joins TRBV30 and TRBJ1-3; 7 bases fit TRBD1. V dropped 3 bases and J dropped 4; count of bases not matched to a gene: 9. The CDR3 has 15 amino acids. Looked up from germline, CDR1 is GTSNPN and CDR2 is SVGIG (reference sequence). The CDR3 nucleotides read TGTGCCTGGAGGCTGACAGGGAGGATGGGAAACACCATATATTTT. It encodes CAWRLTGRMGNTIYF.

The sample holds a few counts of this clone. The chain joins TRBV27 to TRBJ2-7; D gene uncertain. Trimming pared 5 bases from V and 7 bases from J, leaving 15 bases between. Germline V gene sequence: CDR1 MNHEY, CDR2 SMNVEV (reference sequence). This CDR3 comprises 13 residues. Here the CDR3 DNA reads TGTGCCAGCAGTCCCCTCGGACCCGAGGAGCAGTACTTC. This codes for CASSPLGPEEQYF.

The V call is TRBV28, the J call TRBJ1-1; D may be TRBD1 (5 bases). Per the germline V gene, CDR1 is MDHEN and CDR2 is SYDVKM. The CDR3 is made up of 14 amino acids. The V end lost 6 bases, the J end lost 5 bases, and 16 bases lay between the germline ends. As DNA, the CDR3 is TGTGCCAGCAGCCTGGGGGGGGGAACAACTGAAGCTTTCTTT. Encoded protein: CASSLGGGTTEAFF. The entire variable domain, with the rest obtained from reference TRBV28 and TRBJ1-1, is as follows: DVKVTQSSRYLVKRTGEKVFLECVQDMDHENMFWYRQDPGLGLRLIYFSYDVKMKEKGDIPEGYSVSREKKERFSLILESASTNQTSMYLCASSLGGGTTEAFFGQGTRLTVV.

The rearrangement joins TRBV15 to TRBJ1-5; perhaps TRBD1 as D (5 bases). Germline V gives CDR1 LNHNV, CDR2 YYDKDF (reference sequence). The CDR3 spans 15 residues. The V end lost 6 bases, the J end lost 2 bases, and 14 bases lay between the germline ends. The CDR3 sequence is CATRTGEKGNQPQHF. The CDR3, as DNA: TGTGCCACCAGGACGGGGGAAAAGGGCAATCAGCCCCAGCATTTT.